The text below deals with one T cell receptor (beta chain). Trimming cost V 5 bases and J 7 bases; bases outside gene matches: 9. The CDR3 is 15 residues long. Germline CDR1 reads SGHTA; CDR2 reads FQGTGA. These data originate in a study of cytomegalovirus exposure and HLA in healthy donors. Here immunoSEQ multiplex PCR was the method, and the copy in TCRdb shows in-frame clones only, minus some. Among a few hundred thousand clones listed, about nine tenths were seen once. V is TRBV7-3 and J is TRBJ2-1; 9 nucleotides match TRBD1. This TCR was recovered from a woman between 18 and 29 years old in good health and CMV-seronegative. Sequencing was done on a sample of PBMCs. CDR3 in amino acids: CASSLGTGLLNEQFF. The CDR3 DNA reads TGTGCCAGCAGCCTCGGGACAGGGTTGCTGAATGAGCAGTTCTTC.